This section outlines one T cell receptor beta chain sequence together with its context. Using immunoSEQ multiplex PCR, the repertoire was profiled, and TCRdb retains in-frame clones only, with some absent. Among 55,000 to 80,000 clones listed, 95% to 98% were seen once. The data derive from a study of technical replicates of blood from a few donors. The material sequenced was T cells isolated from PBMCs. The receptor's source is a human donor in good health.

The CDR3 region is CASTASAGTLNTEAFF. CDR3 DNA: TGTGCCAGCACCGCTTCAGCCGGGACACTAAACACTGAAGCTTTCTTT. This sequence joins TRBV28 and TRBJ1-1, with D tentatively TRBD1 (6 bases). Germline V gene data show CDR1 as MDHEN and CDR2 as SYDVKM. The CDR3 sequence is 16 residues long. V dropped 7 bases and J dropped 2 bases, with 20 bases sitting between them.